These 23 T cell receptor beta chains share one sample of origin, sequenced in a study of blood T cells in healthy people across ages. A second PCR, run for roughly 7 to 11 cycles, used a sample-barcoded 5' primer plus a J-beta primer mix. Via MiXCR, TCRdb re-called the 5' RACE reads, giving one row per CDR3 protein. This sample has roughly 640,000 distinct CDR3 sequences, with approximately 30% found just once. Sequenced sample: blood. All receptors derive from a woman of 80 years or more in good health.

The rearrangement uses TRBV10-3 and TRBJ1-6; 8 bases are shared with TRBD1. The CDR3 length is 13 residues. Germline CDR1 and CDR2: ENHRY and SYGVKD. V dropped 9 bases and J dropped 7; count of bases not matched to a gene: 5. The CDR3 spells CAMGQDLNSPLHF. The CDR3 DNA reads TGTGCCATGGGACAGGACCTAAATTCACCCCTCCACTTT.

This clonotype appeared a few times. This may be a read error: a much more frequent sequence differs by one nucleotide. The rearrangement links TRBV4-1 to TRBJ2-5, with 7 bases fitting TRBD2. Trimming at V came to 0 bases and at J to 11 bases, leaving 15 bases not matched to a gene. In germline, CDR1 is MGHRA, CDR2 YSYEKL. CDR3 size: 16 residues. This CDR3 is CASSQDASGLTSEQYF. CDR3 nucleotide sequence: TGCGCCAGCAGCCAAGATGCTAGCGGCCTAACCAGTGAGCAGTACTTC.

This chain links TRBV7-2 with TRBJ2-6; the D gene is possibly TRBD2 (6 bases). The CDR3 extends over 15 amino acids. V lost 0 bases, J lost 7 bases, and 10 bases lay in between. Germline lookup yields CDR1 SGHTA and CDR2 FQGNSA. CDR3 protein: CASSLAGRGANVLTF. The DNA for the CDR3 is TGTGCCAGCAGCTTAGCTGGGCGGGGTGCCAACGTCCTGACTTTC.

The rearrangement joins TRBV12-3 or TRBV12-4 to TRBJ2-7; unclear D gene. V was trimmed by 7 bases and J by 7 bases, leaving 26 bases between them. This CDR3 region has 16 residues. The CDR3 DNA sequence: TGTGCCAGCACCTTCGCACAAAGCAGCCTGTACAATGAGCAGTACTTC. Its protein is CASTFAQSSLYNEQYF.

With respect to this clonotype: This may come from a read error, since a much larger clone is one base off. In nucleotides, the CDR3 is TGTGCCACCAGCCTGGTGAGGGGGCCAGAAATTAAGCAGTACTTC. This encodes CATSLVRGPEIKQYF. The chain couples TRBV6-6 to TRBJ2-5; the match to TRBD1 covers 7 bases. J gave up 11 bases and V 10 bases, and 22 bases lay outside the gene matches. Germline lookup yields CDR1 MNHNY and CDR2 SVGAGI (reference sequence). CDR3 length equals 15 residues.

The chain has TRBV6-5 and TRBJ1-6; 7 nucleotides agree with TRBD1. Trimming took 6 bases from V and 13 from J; bases not matched to a gene: 9. Per germline, CDR1 MNHEY and CDR2 SVGAGI. This CDR3 comprises 13 residues. The CDR3 DNA sequence: TGTGCCAGCAGGGCAAACAGGGGCTACCCCCTCCACTTT. Protein product: CASRANRGYPLHF.

In regard to this clonotype: One junction end does not reproduce the germline sequence, and a read error may be involved. The rearrangement uses TRBV7-2 and TRBJ2-3; 7 bases match TRBD2. The CDR3 covers 13 residues. Germline loops: CDR1 SGHTA, CDR2 FQGNSA. The CDR3 region has the DNA TGTGCCAGCAGCTTAGGCCGGGGGGATACGCAGGATTTT. It is translated as CASSLGRGDTQDF.

The rearrangement uses TRBV25-1 and TRBJ1-1, with 9 positions matching TRBD1. The CDR3 totals 15 residues. The V gene's germline CDR1 is MGHDK and CDR2 SYGVNS. V was clipped by 1 base and J by 4 bases; unmatched bases: 4. CDR3 DNA: TGTGCCAGCAGTGAATCCACGACAGGGGGCACTGAAGCTTTCTTT. This sequence encodes CASSESTTGGTEAFF.

J is TRBJ1-2 and V is TRBV6-1; tentative D call: TRBD1 (6 bases). The V gene's germline CDR1 is MNHNS and CDR2 SASEGT. Trimming pared 0 bases from V and 8 bases from J, leaving 13 bases between. This CDR3 has 14 residues. CDR3 protein: CASSEAAGQRGYTF. For the CDR3, the DNA is TGTGCCAGCAGTGAAGCGGCAGGACAGCGAGGCTACACCTTC.

J is TRBJ2-7 and V is TRBV3-1; TRBD2 aligns across 13 bases. Germline-derived CDR1 and CDR2 are LGHDT and YNNKEL (reference sequence). The CDR3 sequence is 15 residues long. J lost 7 bases, V lost 2 bases, and 5 bases had no gene match. In DNA form, the CDR3 reads TGTGCCAGCAGCCAAACTAGCGGGGGGGAGCATGAGCAGTACTTC. This gives the protein CASSQTSGGEHEQYF.

This clonotype was observed many times. V usage is TRBV7-2 and J usage is TRBJ2-3; TRBD2 matches at 16 bases. The CDR3 sequence is 16 residues long. The J segment lost 5 bases and the V segment lost 5 bases, leaving 4 bases of the junction unmatched. Germline V gene lookup returns CDR1 SGHTA and CDR2 FQGNSA. CDR3: CASSTGLAGGQDTQYF. The CDR3 coding sequence is TGTGCCAGCAGCACGGGACTAGCGGGGGGGCAAGATACGCAGTATTTT.

The chain combines TRBV20-1 with TRBJ2-1; no definite D call. With 0 bases removed from V and 0 bases from J, the gap between germline ends came to 9 bases. The CDR3 is 15 residues long. CDR1 is DFQATT, CDR2 SNEGSKA, per germline (reference sequence). For the CDR3, the DNA is TGCAGTGCTAGAGATCCCCTGAGCTCCTACAATGAGCAGTTCTTC. Amino acid sequence: CSARDPLSSYNEQFF.

This clonotype was picked up a small number of times. The CDR3, as DNA: TGTGCCAGCAGCCGAGCGGGGGGGCTCTACGAGACCCAGTACTTC. Encoded protein: CASSRAGGLYETQYF. The chain carries TRBV6-6 and TRBJ2-5; 10 nucleotides agree with TRBD2. Per the germline V gene, CDR1 is MNHNY and CDR2 is SVGAGI (reference sequence). CDR3 length: 15 amino acids. Trimming took 6 bases from V and 5 from J; bases not matched to a gene: 9.

V gene TRBV20-1 combines with J gene TRBJ2-1; no clear D gene. The CDR3 covers 13 residues. Germline V gives CDR1 DFQATT, CDR2 SNEGSKA (reference sequence). Trimming cost V 2 bases and J 2 bases, with 7 bases left between them. The CDR3 loop is CSARITPYNEQFF. CDR3 DNA: TGCAGTGCTAGAATAACACCCTACAATGAGCAGTTCTTC.

The chain carries TRBV11-2 and TRBJ2-5; 7 bases line up with TRBD1. The CDR3 length is 15 residues. Germline trimming cut 5 bases from V and 1 base from J; bases unmatched to any gene: 7. Germline V lookup: CDR1 SGHAT, CDR2 FQNNGV. The DNA for the CDR3 is TGTGCCAGCAGCCAAGGGCCAGGGGGCCAAGAGACCCAGTACTTC. Translating gives CASSQGPGGQETQYF.

This clonotype was seen at least ten times. V and J are TRBV7-6 and TRBJ2-3; 13 bases map to TRBD2. The CDR3 is 17 residues long. The V gene end was trimmed by 6 bases and the J gene end by 6 bases; junction bases not matched to a gene: 12. The germline CDR1 and CDR2 sequences are SGHVS and FNYEAQ. CDR3 nucleotides: TGTGCCAGCAGTCGCCAAACTAGCGGGGGGGTCGGGGATACGCAGTATTTT. It yields the protein CASSRQTSGGVGDTQYF.

This chain connects TRBV7-9 to TRBJ1-5; D is possibly TRBD1 (6 bases). CDR1 is SEHNR and CDR2 is FQNEAQ in the germline V gene (reference sequence). Trimming shortened V by 5 bases and J by 3 bases, and 14 bases separated the two germline ends. The CDR3 has 15 amino acids. The CDR3 DNA reads TGTGCCAGCAGCAAGGACGGGGGCTACAATCAGCCCCAGCATTTT. It yields the protein CASSKDGGYNQPQHF. The complete variable domain, with remaining parts taken from reference TRBV7-9 and TRBJ1-5, reads DTGVSQNPRHKITKRGQNVTFRCDPISEHNRLYWYRQTLGQGPEFLTYFQNEAQLEKSRLLSDRFSAERPKGSFSTLEIQRTEQGDSAMYLCASSKDGGYNQPQHFGDGTRLSIL.

On this clonotype itself: This may be a read error, as it is one base from a much larger clone. The gene calls are TRBV7-8 and TRBJ1-6, with 8 bases that match TRBD1. There are 16 residues in the CDR3. V lost 11 bases to trimming and J lost 6 bases; unmatched junction nucleotides: 15. Germline CDR1 and CDR2: SGHVS and FQNEAQ. The CDR3 spells CAGNSFGQGRNSPLHF. The CDR3 region has the DNA TGTGCCGGCAACTCGTTTGGACAGGGACGTAATTCACCCCTCCACTTT. Based on the CDR3 plus reference TRBV7-8 and TRBJ1-6, the full variable domain is GAGVSQSPRYKVAKRGQDVALRCDPISGHVSLFWYQQALGQGPEFLTYFQNEAQLDKSGLPSDRFFAERPEGSVSTLKIQRTQQEDSAVYLCAGNSFGQGRNSPLHFGNGTRLTVT.

V is TRBV4-3 and J is TRBJ2-1; D possibly matches TRBD1 or TRBD2 (5 bases each). CDR1 is LGHNA and CDR2 is YSLEER in the germline V gene. With 4 bases removed from V and 15 bases from J, the gap between germline ends came to 19 bases. This CDR3 is built from 13 residues. Here the CDR3 reads CASSPRSRDPLFF. In nucleotides, the CDR3 is TGCGCCAGCAGCCCCCGATCACGGGACCCTCTGTTCTTC.

The CDR3, as DNA: TGTGCCAGCAGCTCCGAAATGAGCAGGGGAGGTGAGCAGTTCTTC. Protein sequence: CASSSEMSRGGEQFF. This chain joins TRBV7-6 and TRBJ2-1; perhaps D is TRBD1 or TRBD2 (6 bases each). V lost 4 bases and J 9 bases, leaving 19 bases between the germline ends. The germline V gene has CDR1 SGHVS and CDR2 FNYEAQ. The CDR3 consists of 15 residues. Full variable domain (rest looked up from reference TRBV7-6 and TRBJ2-1): GAGVSQSPRYKVTKRGQDVALRCDPISGHVSLYWYRQALGQGPEFLTYFNYEAQQDKSGLPNDRFSAERPEGSISTLTIQRTEQRDSAMYRCASSSEMSRGGEQFFGPGTRLTVL.

This clonotype was recorded a few times. The V and J genes are TRBV20-1 and TRBJ1-3; D is unresolved. The CDR3 has 12 amino acids. V was clipped by 4 bases and J by 0 bases, with 4 bases between them. CDR1 is DFQATT, CDR2 SNEGSKA, per germline (reference sequence). CDR3 nucleotide sequence: TGCAGTGCTAAGGTCTCTGGAAACACCATATATTTT. Translating it yields CSAKVSGNTIYF.

The gene calls are TRBV27 and TRBJ2-2; D possibly corresponds to TRBD1 (6 bases). Germline lookup yields CDR1 MNHEY and CDR2 SMNVEV (reference sequence). The CDR3 runs 13 residues. The V and J ends lost 2 bases and 7 bases respectively, with 8 bases between them. The CDR3 reads CASSLRGHGELFF. In DNA, the CDR3 is TGTGCCAGCAGTTTAAGGGGACACGGGGAGCTGTTTTTT.

This clonotype was counted many times. The chain uses TRBV30 and TRBJ2-5, with 9 bases identical to TRBD1. The CDR3 spans 15 residues. V was clipped by 0 bases and J by 5 bases; unmatched bases: 7. The germline CDR1 and CDR2 sequences are GTSNPN and SVGIG (reference sequence). In nucleotides, the CDR3 is TGTGCCTGGAGTGTACCGGGACAGGGTGGCGAGACCCAGTACTTC. This translates into CAWSVPGQGGETQYF.